A single sample gave rise to the 4 T cell receptor beta chains below, sequenced in a study of T cell repertoires in cytomegalovirus infection. No antigens are known for them. TCRdb reprocessed the reads with MiXCR, giving one entry per CDR3 protein. Of about 130,000 distinct CDR3 sequences listed, 20% to 30% are singletons. Sample: PBMCs, sequenced either directly or after in vitro stimulation (not recorded which). These receptors were taken from a human donor in good health (CMV status not recorded). Some clones in this sample may be carry-over from other donors' samples.

The chain combines TRBV6-1 with TRBJ2-5; TRBD1 aligns across 7 bases. Germline-derived CDR1 and CDR2 are MNHNS and SASEGT. J was trimmed by 4 bases and V by 7 bases; bases with no gene match: 12. The CDR3 consists of 15 residues. In DNA, the CDR3 is TGTGCCAGCACCAGGGAAGGACAGGCCGGAGAGACCCAGTACTTC. Translation: CASTREGQAGETQYF.

The chain employs TRBV12-3 or TRBV12-4 and TRBJ2-2, with 7 bases aligning to TRBD1. The CDR3 totals 15 residues. J lost 6 bases, V lost 7 bases, and 11 bases had no gene match. CDR3 nucleotides: TGTGCCAGCATCTTCCGGACAGGACCCCCCGGGGAGCTGTTTTTT. Amino acid sequence: CASIFRTGPPGELFF.

The chain has TRBV7-2 and TRBJ1-1; 7 bases agree with TRBD1. The germline V gene has CDR1 SGHTA and CDR2 FQGNSA. CDR3 size: 15 residues. Trimming took 2 bases from V and 5 from J; bases not matched to a gene: 8. CDR3 in amino acids: CASSLQGGVRTEAFF. CDR3 bases: TGTGCCAGCAGCTTACAGGGGGGCGTACGGACTGAAGCTTTCTTT.

The chain couples TRBV28 to TRBJ2-5, with D unclear. The germline gives CDR1 MDHEN, CDR2 SYDVKM. This CDR3 spans 13 amino acids. V lost 8 bases and J 2 bases, leaving 12 bases between the germline ends. As DNA, the CDR3 is TGTGCCAGCTCCCGGCACAGACAAGAGACCCAGTACTTC. Encoded protein: CASSRHRQETQYF.